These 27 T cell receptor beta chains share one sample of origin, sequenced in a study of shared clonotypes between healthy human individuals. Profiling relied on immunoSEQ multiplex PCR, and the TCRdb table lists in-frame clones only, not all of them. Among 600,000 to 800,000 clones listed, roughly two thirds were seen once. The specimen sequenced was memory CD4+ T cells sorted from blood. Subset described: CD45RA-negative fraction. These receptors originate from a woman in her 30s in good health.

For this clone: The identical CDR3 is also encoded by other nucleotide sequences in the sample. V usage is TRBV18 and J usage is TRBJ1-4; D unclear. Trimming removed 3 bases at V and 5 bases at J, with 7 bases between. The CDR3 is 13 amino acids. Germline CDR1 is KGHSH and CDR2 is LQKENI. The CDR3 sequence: CASSPGLNEKLFF. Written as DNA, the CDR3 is TGTGCCAGCTCACCGGGCCTGAATGAAAAACTGTTTTTT.

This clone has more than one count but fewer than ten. CDR3 loop: CASSDNRGTEAFF. The CDR3 bases are TGTGCCAGCAGTGACAACAGGGGAACTGAAGCTTTCTTT. This chain connects TRBV25-1 to TRBJ1-1; the match to TRBD1 covers 7 bases. The length of the CDR3 is 13 residues. The V gene's germline CDR1 is MGHDK and CDR2 SYGVNS. Unmatched junction bases numbered 3, after V lost 3 bases and J lost 5 bases.

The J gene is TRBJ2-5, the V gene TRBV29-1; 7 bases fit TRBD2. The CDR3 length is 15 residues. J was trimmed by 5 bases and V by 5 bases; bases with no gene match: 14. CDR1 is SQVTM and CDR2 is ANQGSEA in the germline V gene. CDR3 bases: TGCAGCGTTCCTAGCGGACCTTTATTAGTTGAGACCCAGTACTTC. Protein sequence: CSVPSGPLLVETQYF.

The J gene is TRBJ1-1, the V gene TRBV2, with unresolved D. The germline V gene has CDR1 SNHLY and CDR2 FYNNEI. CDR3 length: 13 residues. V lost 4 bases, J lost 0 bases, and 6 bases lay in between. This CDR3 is CASSAKLNTEAFF. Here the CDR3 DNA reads TGTGCCAGCAGTGCCAAGTTGAACACTGAAGCTTTCTTT.

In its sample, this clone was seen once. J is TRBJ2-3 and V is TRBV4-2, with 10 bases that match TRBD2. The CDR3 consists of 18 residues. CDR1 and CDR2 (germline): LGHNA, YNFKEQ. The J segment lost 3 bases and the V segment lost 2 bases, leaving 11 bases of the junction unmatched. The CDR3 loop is CASSQSATSGPGTDTQYF. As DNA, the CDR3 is TGTGCCAGCAGCCAATCGGCGACTAGCGGGCCTGGGACAGATACGCAGTATTTT.

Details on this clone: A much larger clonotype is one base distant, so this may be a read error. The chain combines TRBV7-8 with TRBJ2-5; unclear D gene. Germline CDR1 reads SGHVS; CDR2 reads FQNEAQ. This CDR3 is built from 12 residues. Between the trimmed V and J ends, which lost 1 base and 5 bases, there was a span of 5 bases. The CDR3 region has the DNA TGTGCCAGCAGCTTAGTGTATGAGACCCAGTACTTC. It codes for CASSLVYETQYF.

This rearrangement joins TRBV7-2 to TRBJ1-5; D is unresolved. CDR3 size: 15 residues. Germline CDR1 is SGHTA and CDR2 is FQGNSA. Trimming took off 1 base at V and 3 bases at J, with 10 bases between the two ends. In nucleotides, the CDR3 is TGTGCCAGCAGCTTAGACAGAGTGACCAATCAGCCCCAGCATTTT. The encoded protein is CASSLDRVTNQPQHF.

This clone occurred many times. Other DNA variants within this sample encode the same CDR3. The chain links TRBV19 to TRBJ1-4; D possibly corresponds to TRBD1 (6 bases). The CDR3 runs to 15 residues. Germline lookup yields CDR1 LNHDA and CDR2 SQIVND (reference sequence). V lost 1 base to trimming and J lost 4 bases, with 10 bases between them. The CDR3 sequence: CASSIADRGNEKLFF. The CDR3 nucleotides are TGTGCCAGTAGTATAGCGGACAGAGGTAATGAAAAACTGTTTTTT.

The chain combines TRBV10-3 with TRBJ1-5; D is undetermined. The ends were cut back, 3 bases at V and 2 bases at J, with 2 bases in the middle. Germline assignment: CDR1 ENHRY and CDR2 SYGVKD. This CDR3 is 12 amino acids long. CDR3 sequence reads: CAISDGNQPQHF. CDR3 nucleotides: TGTGCCATCAGTGACGGCAATCAGCCCCAGCATTTT.

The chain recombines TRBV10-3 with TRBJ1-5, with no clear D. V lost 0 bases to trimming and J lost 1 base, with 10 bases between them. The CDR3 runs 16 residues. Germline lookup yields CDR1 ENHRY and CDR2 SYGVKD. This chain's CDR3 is CAISESAVLSNQPQHF. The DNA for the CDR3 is TGTGCCATCAGTGAGTCTGCGGTTCTAAGCAATCAGCCCCAGCATTTT.

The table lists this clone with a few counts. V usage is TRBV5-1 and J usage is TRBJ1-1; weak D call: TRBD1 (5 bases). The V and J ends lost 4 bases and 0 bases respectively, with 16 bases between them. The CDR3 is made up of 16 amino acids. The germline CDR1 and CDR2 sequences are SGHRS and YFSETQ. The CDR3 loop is CASSLGHETLNTEAFF. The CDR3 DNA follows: TGCGCCAGCAGCCTAGGACATGAGACGCTGAACACTGAAGCTTTCTTT. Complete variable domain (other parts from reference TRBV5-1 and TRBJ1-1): KAGVTQTPRYLIKTRGQQVTLSCSPISGHRSVSWYQQTPGQGLQFLFEYFSETQRNKGNFPGRFSGRQFSNSRSEMNVSTLELGDSALYLCASSLGHETLNTEAFFGQGTRLTVV.

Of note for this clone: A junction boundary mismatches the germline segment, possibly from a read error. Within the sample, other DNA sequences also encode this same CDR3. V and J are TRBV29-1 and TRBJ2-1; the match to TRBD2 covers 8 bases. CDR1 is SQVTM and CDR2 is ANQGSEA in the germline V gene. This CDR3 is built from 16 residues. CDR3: CSVGGLAGRSYNEQFF. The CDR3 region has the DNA TGCAGCGTCGGAGGGCTAGCGGGCAGGTCCTACAACGAGCAGTTCTTC.

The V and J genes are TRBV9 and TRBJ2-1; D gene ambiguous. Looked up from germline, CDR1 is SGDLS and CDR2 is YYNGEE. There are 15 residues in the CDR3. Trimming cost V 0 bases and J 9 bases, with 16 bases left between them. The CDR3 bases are TGTGCCAGCAGCGTAGCTTCATCGATTGTCGGTGAGCAGTTCTTC. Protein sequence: CASSVASSIVGEQFF.

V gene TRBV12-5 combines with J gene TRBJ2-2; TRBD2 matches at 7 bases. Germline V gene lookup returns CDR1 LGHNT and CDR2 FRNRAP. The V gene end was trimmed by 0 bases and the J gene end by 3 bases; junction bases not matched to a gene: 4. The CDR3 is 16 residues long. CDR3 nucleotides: TGTGCTAGTGGTTTGGTATTGGCGGGAGACACCGGGGAGCTGTTTTTT. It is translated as CASGLVLAGDTGELFF.

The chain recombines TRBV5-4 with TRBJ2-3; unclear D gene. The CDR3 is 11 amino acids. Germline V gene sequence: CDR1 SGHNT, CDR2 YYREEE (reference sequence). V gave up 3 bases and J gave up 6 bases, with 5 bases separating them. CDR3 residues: CASSSQDTQYF. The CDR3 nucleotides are TGTGCCAGCAGCTCGCAGGATACGCAGTATTTT.

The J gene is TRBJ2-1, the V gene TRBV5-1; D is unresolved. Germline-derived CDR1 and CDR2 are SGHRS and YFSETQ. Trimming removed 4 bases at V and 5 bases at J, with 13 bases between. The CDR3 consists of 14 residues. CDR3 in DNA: TGCGCCAGCAGCCCCGGACGGCCGGACAATGAGCAGTTCTTC. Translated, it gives CASSPGRPDNEQFF.

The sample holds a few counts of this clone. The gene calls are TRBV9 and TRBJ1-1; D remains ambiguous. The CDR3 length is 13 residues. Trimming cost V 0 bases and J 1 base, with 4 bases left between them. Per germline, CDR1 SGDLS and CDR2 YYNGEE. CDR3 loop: CASSVEPNTEAFF. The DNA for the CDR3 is TGTGCCAGCAGCGTAGAACCGAACACTGAAGCTTTCTTT.

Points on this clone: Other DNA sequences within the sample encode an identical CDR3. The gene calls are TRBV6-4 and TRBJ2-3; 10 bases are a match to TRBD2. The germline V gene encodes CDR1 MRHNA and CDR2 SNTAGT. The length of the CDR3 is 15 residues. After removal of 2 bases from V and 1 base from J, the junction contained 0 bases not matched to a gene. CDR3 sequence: CASSDGTSGTDTQYF. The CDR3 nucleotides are TGTGCCAGCAGTGACGGGACTAGCGGCACAGATACGCAGTATTTT.

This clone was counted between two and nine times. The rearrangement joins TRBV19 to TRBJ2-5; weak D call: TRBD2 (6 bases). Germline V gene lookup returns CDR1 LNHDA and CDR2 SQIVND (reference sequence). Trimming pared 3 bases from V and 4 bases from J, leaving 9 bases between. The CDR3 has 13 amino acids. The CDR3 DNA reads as TGTGCCAGTAGTATGCGGGGCCGAGAGACCCAGTACTTC. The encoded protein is CASSMRGRETQYF.

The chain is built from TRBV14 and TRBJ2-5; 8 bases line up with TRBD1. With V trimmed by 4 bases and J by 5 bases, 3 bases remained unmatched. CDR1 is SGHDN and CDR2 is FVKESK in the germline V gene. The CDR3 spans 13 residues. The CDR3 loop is CASSRDRRETQYF. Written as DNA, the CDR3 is TGTGCCAGCAGCCGGGACAGGCGGGAGACCCAGTACTTC.

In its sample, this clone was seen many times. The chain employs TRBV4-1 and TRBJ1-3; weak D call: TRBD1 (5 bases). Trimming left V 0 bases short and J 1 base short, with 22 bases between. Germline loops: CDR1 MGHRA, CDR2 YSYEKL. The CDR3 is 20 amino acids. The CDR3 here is CASSQEQLNGGRWSGNTIYF. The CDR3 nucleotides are TGCGCCAGCAGCCAAGAACAGCTGAACGGGGGTAGGTGGTCTGGAAACACCATATATTTT.

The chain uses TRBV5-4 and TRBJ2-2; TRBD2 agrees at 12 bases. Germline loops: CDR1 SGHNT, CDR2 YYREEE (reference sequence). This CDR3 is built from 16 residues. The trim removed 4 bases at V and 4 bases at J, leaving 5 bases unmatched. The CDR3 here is CASSVPSGRVTGELFF. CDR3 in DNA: TGTGCCAGCAGCGTACCTAGCGGGAGGGTCACCGGGGAGCTGTTTTTT.

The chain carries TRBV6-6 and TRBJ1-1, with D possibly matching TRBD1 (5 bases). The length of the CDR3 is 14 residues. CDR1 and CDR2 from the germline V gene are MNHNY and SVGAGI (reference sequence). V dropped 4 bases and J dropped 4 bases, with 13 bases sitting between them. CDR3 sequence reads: CASSSGHISTEAFF. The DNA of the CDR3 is TGTGCCAGCAGTTCAGGACACATATCCACTGAAGCTTTCTTT.

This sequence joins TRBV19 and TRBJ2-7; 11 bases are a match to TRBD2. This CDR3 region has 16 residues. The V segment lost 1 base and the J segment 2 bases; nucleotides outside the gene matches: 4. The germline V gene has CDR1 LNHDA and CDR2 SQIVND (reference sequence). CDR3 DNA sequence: TGTGCCAGTAGTATAGGGCTAGCGGGAGGCACCTACGAGCAGTACTTC. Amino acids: CASSIGLAGGTYEQYF.

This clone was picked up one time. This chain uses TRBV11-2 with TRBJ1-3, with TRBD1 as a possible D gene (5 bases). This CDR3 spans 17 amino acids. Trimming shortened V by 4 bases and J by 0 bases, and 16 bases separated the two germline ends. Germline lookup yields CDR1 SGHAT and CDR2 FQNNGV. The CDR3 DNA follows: TGTGCCAGCAGCTCAGTTCCAACAGGCCTCTCTGGAAACACCATATATTTT. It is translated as CASSSVPTGLSGNTIYF.

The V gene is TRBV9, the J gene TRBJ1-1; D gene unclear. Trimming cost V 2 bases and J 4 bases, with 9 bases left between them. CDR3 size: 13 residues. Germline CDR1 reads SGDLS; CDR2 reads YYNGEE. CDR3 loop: CASSVISPTEAFF. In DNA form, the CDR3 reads TGTGCCAGCAGCGTTATTAGCCCCACTGAAGCTTTCTTT.

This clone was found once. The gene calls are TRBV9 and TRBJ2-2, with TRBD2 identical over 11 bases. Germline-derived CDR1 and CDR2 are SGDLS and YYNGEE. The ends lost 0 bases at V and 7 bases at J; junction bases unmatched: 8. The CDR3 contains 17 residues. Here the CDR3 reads CASSVGGSGRAFGELFF. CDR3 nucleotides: TGTGCCAGCAGCGTAGGTGGTAGCGGGAGGGCCTTCGGGGAGCTGTTTTTT.